The T cell receptor beta chain described here comes from a study of blood T cell repertoires in COVID-19. Study-level background: Researchers got acute and convalescent COVID-19 samples from the United States, Italy and Spain. From T cells, B-cell-depleted T cells, or PBMCs came the material, which was cDNA or gDNA.

Original processing methods: Amplified reference gene primers provided the basis for estimating nucleated cell counts. Some clones are missing from TCRdb's copy, which holds only in-frame ones; the method was immunoSEQ multiplex PCR. The V and J calls and clone size come from that table; D and trimming were worked out from the DNA. The repertoire has some 400,000 clones, 90% of them found once; the top ten carry 6.5% to 8%. V gave up 4 bases and J gave up 0 bases, with 8 bases separating them. Germline CDR1 reads SGHRS; CDR2 reads YFSETQ. The CDR3 runs 15 residues. The clonotype comes from a man aged 18 to 35 with active or convalescent COVID-19. The sample consisted of peripheral blood. The chain recombines TRBV5-1 with TRBJ2-6; D call uncertain. CDR3 residues: CASSRRSSGANVLTF. In DNA, the CDR3 is TGCGCCAGCAGCCGCCGGAGCTCTGGGGCCAACGTCCTGACTTTC.